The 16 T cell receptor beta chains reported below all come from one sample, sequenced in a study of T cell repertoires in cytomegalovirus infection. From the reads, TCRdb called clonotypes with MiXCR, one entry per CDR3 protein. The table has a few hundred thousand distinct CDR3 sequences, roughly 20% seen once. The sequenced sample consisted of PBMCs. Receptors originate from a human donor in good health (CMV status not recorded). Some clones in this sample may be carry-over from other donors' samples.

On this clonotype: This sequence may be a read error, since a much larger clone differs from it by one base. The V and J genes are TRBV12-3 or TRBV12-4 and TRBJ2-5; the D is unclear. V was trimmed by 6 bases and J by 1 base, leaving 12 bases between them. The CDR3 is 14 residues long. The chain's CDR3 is CASSSEWLQETQYF. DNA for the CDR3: TGTGCCAGCAGCTCCGAGTGGCTCCAAGAGACCCAGTACTTC.

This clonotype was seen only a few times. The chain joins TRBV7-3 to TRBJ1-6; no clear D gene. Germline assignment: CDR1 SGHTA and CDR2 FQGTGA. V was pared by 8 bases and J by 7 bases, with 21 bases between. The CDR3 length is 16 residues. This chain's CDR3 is CASDANSDWTNSPLHF. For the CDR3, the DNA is TGTGCCAGCGACGCGAATTCGGACTGGACCAATTCACCCCTCCACTTT.

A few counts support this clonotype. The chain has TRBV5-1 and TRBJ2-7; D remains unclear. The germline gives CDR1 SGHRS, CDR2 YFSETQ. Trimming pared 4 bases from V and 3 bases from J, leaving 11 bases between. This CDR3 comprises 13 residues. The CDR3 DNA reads TGCGCCAGCAGCGTCGGGTCCTACTACGAGCAGTACTTC. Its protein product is CASSVGSYYEQYF.

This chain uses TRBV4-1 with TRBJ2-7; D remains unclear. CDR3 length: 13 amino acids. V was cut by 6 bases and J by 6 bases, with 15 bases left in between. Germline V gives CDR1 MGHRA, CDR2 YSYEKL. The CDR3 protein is CASSQYMRSEQYF. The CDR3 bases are TGCGCCAGCAGTCAATACATGAGAAGCGAGCAGTACTTC.

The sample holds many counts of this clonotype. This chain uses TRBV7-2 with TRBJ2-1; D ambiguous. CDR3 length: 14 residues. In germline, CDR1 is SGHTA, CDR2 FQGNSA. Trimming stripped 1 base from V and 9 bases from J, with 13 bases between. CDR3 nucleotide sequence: TGTGCCAGCAGCTTAGACGCTCAAACGGTTGAGCAGTTCTTC. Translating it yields CASSLDAQTVEQFF.

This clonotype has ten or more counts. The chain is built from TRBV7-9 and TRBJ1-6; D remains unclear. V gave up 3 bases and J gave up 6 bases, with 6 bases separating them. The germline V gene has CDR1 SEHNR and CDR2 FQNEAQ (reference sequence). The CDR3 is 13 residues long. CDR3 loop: CASSFSANSPLHF. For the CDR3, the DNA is TGTGCCAGCAGCTTTTCGGCTAATTCACCCCTCCACTTT.

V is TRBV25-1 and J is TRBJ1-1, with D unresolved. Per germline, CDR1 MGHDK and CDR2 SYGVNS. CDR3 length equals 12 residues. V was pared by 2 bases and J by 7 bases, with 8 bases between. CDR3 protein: CASSEGVSEAFF. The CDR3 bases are TGTGCCAGCAGTGAAGGGGTGAGTGAAGCTTTCTTT.

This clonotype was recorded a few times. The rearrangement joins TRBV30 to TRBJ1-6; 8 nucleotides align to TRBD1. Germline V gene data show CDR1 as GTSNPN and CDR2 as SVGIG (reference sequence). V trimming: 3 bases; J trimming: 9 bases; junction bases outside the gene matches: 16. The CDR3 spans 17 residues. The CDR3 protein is CAWSRQRTGFSSSPLHF. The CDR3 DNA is TGTGCCTGGAGCCGACAGCGGACAGGGTTTTCTTCTTCACCCCTCCACTTT.

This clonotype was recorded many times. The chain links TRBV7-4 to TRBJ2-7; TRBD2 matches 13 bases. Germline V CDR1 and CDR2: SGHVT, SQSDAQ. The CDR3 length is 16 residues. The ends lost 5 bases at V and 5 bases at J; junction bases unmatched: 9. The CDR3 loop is CASSLWTSGSLDEQYF. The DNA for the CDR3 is TGTGCCAGCAGCCTTTGGACTAGCGGGAGCCTGGACGAGCAGTACTTC.

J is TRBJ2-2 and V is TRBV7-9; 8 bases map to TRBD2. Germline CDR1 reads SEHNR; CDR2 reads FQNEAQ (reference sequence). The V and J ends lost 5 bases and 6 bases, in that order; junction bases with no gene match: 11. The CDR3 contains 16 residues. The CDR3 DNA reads TGTGCCAGCAGCACCCTCCTGAGCGGGAGCCCCGGGGAGCTGTTTTTT. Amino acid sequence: CASSTLLSGSPGELFF.

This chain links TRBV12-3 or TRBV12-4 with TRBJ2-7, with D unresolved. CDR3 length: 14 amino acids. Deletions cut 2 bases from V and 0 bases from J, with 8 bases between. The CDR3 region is CASSLMKNSYEQYF. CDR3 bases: TGTGCCAGCAGTTTAATGAAGAACTCCTACGAGCAGTACTTC.

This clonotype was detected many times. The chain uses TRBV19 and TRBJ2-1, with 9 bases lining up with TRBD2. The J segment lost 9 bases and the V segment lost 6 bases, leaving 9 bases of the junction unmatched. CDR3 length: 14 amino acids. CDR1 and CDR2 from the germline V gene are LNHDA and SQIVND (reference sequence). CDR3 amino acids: CASSPVAGDSEQFF. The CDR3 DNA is TGTGCCAGTAGCCCGGTAGCGGGAGATAGTGAGCAGTTCTTC.

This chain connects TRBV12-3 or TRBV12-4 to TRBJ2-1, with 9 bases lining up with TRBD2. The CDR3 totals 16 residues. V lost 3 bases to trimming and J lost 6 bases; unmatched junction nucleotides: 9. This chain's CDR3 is CASSLVWIAGVNEQFF. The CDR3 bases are TGTGCCAGCAGTTTGGTGTGGATAGCGGGGGTCAATGAGCAGTTCTTC.

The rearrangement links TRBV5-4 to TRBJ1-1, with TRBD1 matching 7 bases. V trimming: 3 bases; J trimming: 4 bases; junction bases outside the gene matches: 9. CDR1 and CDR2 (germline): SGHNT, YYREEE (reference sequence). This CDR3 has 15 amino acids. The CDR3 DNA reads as TGTGCCAGCAGCTGGAGGGGGCGCGGAGGCACTGAAGCTTTCTTT. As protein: CASSWRGRGGTEAFF.

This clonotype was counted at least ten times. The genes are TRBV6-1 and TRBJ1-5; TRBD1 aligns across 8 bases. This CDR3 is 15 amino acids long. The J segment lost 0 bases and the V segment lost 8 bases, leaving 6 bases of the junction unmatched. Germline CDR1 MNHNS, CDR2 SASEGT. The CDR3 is CASQGAFNSNQPQHF. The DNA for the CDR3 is TGTGCCAGCCAGGGGGCATTTAATAGCAATCAGCCCCAGCATTTT.

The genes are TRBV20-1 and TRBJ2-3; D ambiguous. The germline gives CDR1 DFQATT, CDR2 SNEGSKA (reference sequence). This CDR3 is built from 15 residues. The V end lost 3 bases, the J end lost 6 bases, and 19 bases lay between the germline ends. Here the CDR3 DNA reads TGCAGTGCTAGTGTGGGTGGTGGCAATGGGGATACGCAGTATTTT. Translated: CSASVGGGNGDTQYF.